The 20 T cell receptor beta chains below all came from one sample that was sequenced in a study of blood T cell repertoires in COVID-19. Produced via immunoSEQ multiplex PCR; TCRdb's table is partial and in-frame only. The sample lists about 98,000 clones; around nine tenths were seen once. The sequenced material came from peripheral blood. Receptors originate from a woman aged 50 to 60 with COVID-19, enrolled during active disease.

This chain links TRBV25-1 with TRBJ1-2; possibly TRBD1 for D (5 bases). The CDR3 covers 13 residues. Trimming left V 4 bases short and J 4 bases short, with 10 bases between. Looked up from germline, CDR1 is MGHDK and CDR2 is SYGVNS. The CDR3 DNA reads TGTGCCAGCAGTGGCAGGGCTGGCTATGGCTACACCTTC. Translation gives CASSGRAGYGYTF.

The chain recombines TRBV5-6 with TRBJ1-2, with D hard to call. CDR1 and CDR2 (germline): SGHDT, YYEEEE. Trimming cost V 4 bases and J 1 base, with 11 bases left between them. The CDR3 spans 14 residues. DNA of the CDR3: TGTGCCAGCAGCCCCGGGAGCGTTAACTATGGCTACACCTTC. Its translation: CASSPGSVNYGYTF.

V and J are TRBV24-1 and TRBJ2-7; TRBD1 matches 9 bases. V was pared by 4 bases and J by 7 bases, with 13 bases of the junction left unmatched. This CDR3 is 16 amino acids long. Looked up from germline, CDR1 is KGHDR and CDR2 is SFDVKD. The CDR3 nucleotides are TGTGCCACCAGTGACCCCCGGACAGGGGTGGGGCAGGAGCAGTACTTC. Translation: CATSDPRTGVGQEQYF.

The rearrangement links TRBV29-1 to TRBJ1-1; a weak D match, TRBD1 (6 bases). Germline V lookup: CDR1 SQVTM, CDR2 ANQGSEA. V was shortened by 6 bases and J by 1 base, with 9 bases between the two germline ends. The CDR3 runs 12 residues. This CDR3 is CSVKGGNTEAFF. The DNA for the CDR3 is TGCAGCGTCAAAGGGGGGAACACTGAAGCTTTCTTT.

The V and J genes are TRBV3-1 (or the pseudogene TRBV3-2) and TRBJ1-2; D gene ambiguous. This CDR3 has 14 residues. Germline CDR1 and CDR2: LGHDT and YNNKEL (reference sequence). Trimming stripped 4 bases from V and 8 bases from J, with 17 bases between. The CDR3 sequence is CASSPGPSRRGYTF. The CDR3 coding sequence is TGTGCCAGCAGCCCCGGACCTTCACGGAGGGGCTACACCTTC.

The chain carries TRBV18 and TRBJ2-3; TRBD1 matches at 9 bases. V shed 2 bases, J shed 5 bases, and the junction held 5 bases outside the gene matches. The CDR3 consists of 15 residues. Looked up from germline, CDR1 is KGHSH and CDR2 is LQKENI. The DNA of the CDR3 is TGTGCCAGCTCACCAGCCGGGACAGGGAAAGATACGCAGTATTTT. This encodes CASSPAGTGKDTQYF.

V gene TRBV5-1 combines with J gene TRBJ2-5; TRBD2 agrees at 15 bases. J gave up 4 bases and V 7 bases, and 5 bases lay outside the gene matches. Germline V gives CDR1 SGHRS, CDR2 YFSETQ. CDR3 length equals 15 residues. CDR3 nucleotides: TGCGCCAGCCGGACTAGCGGGGGGGCCTCAGAGACCCAGTACTTC. Its protein is CASRTSGGASETQYF.

The V gene is TRBV11-2, the J gene TRBJ1-1; maybe TRBD1 (5 bases). CDR1 is SGHAT, CDR2 FQNNGV, per germline. V dropped 1 base and J dropped 7 bases, with 16 bases sitting between them. This CDR3 has 15 amino acids. CDR3 bases: TGTGCCAGCAGCTTAGGTCGACAGCTCCAGCTTGAAGCTTTCTTT. It encodes CASSLGRQLQLEAFF.

V gene TRBV7-9 combines with J gene TRBJ2-4, with D perhaps matching TRBD1 (7 bases). The CDR3 is made up of 13 amino acids. Per germline, CDR1 SEHNR and CDR2 FQNEAQ (reference sequence). V was trimmed by 8 bases and J by 8 bases, leaving 16 bases between them. CDR3 DNA sequence: TGTGCCAGCCGTGGAGGGGGCCAGGACATTCAGTACTTC. Protein sequence: CASRGGGQDIQYF. The entire variable domain, with the rest obtained from reference TRBV7-9 and TRBJ2-4, is as follows: DTGVSQNPRHKITKRGQNVTFRCDPISEHNRLYWYRQTLGQGPEFLTYFQNEAQLEKSRLLSDRFSAERPKGSFSTLEIQRTEQGDSAMYLCASRGGGQDIQYFGAGTRLSVL.

V usage is TRBV18 and J usage is TRBJ1-1; D may be TRBD1 (6 bases). Looked up from germline, CDR1 is KGHSH and CDR2 is LQKENI. This CDR3 comprises 14 residues. V lost 3 bases and J lost 7, with 15 bases in between. For the CDR3, the DNA is TGTGCCAGCTCACCGGTACCCGGACAGCTTGAAGCTTTCTTT. Its protein is CASSPVPGQLEAFF.

V is TRBV10-3 and J is TRBJ2-1; 9 bases map to TRBD1. With V trimmed by 5 bases and J by 6 bases, 11 bases remained unmatched. The CDR3 is made up of 16 amino acids. The V gene's germline CDR1 is ENHRY and CDR2 SYGVKD. The CDR3 sequence is CAISKSTGGGSNEQFF. The CDR3, as DNA: TGTGCCATCAGTAAATCTACAGGGGGCGGCAGCAATGAGCAGTTCTTC.

This rearrangement joins TRBV27 to TRBJ2-1; TRBD1 matches at 10 bases. Trimming removed 4 bases from V and 5 bases from J; junction bases left unmatched: 5. This CDR3 has 15 amino acids. Germline V CDR1 and CDR2: MNHEY, SMNVEV (reference sequence). Here the CDR3 reads CASSSDRGLHNEQFF. Written as DNA, the CDR3 is TGTGCCAGCAGTTCCGACAGGGGGCTCCACAATGAGCAGTTCTTC.

V gene TRBV4-1 combines with J gene TRBJ1-5, with 9 nucleotides matching TRBD1. The CDR3 runs 15 residues. The V and J ends lost 3 bases and 5 bases, in that order; junction bases with no gene match: 5. CDR1 is MGHRA, CDR2 YSYEKL, per germline. CDR3 DNA sequence: TGCGCCAGCAGCCAGGGGGACAGGGTTGATCAGCCCCAGCATTTT. It translates to CASSQGDRVDQPQHF.

The chain uses TRBV29-1 and TRBJ1-2; perhaps TRBD1 as D (5 bases). The CDR3 loop spans 13 amino acids. Per germline, CDR1 SQVTM and CDR2 ANQGSEA. Trimming removed 7 bases from V and 5 bases from J, with 17 bases in between. In DNA, the CDR3 is TGCAGCGCCGGGCTGGCCGGGGGGTATGGCTACACCTTC. Translated, it gives CSAGLAGGYGYTF.

This chain links TRBV10-3 with TRBJ2-7, with 9 bases that match TRBD2. CDR1 ENHRY and CDR2 SYGVKD come from the germline V gene. The V segment lost 11 bases and the J segment 2 bases; nucleotides outside the gene matches: 13. This CDR3 is 15 amino acids long. The CDR3 here is CAPNKSRGGAYEQYF. CDR3 nucleotide sequence: TGTGCCCCGAATAAGTCTCGCGGGGGGGCCTACGAGCAGTACTTC.

A remark on this clone: Its ends do not fully match the called genes, so a read error is possible. This chain joins TRBV20-1 and TRBJ1-1; possible D gene TRBD1, 5 bases. Germline CDR1 reads DFQATT; CDR2 reads SNEGSKA (reference sequence). This CDR3 has 10 amino acids. The CDR3 loop is CSAEQGVRVF. The DNA for the CDR3 is TGCAGTGCAGAACAAGGGGTTCGGGTCTTT.

The J gene is TRBJ1-2, the V gene TRBV6-1, with no clear D. This CDR3 region has 13 residues. The V end lost 1 base, the J end lost 7 bases, and 10 bases lay between the germline ends. Germline V gives CDR1 MNHNS, CDR2 SASEGT. CDR3 residues: CASSEGRVGGYTF. In nucleotides, the CDR3 is TGTGCCAGCAGTGAAGGGAGGGTGGGTGGCTACACCTTC.

Here the CDR3 DNA reads TGTGCCAGCAGCCCTCAGGACAGCCCATCTGAAGCTTTCTTT. Residues: CASSPQDSPSEAFF. V and J are TRBV7-8 and TRBJ1-1, with D possibly being TRBD1 (6 bases). Germline-derived CDR1 and CDR2 are SGHVS and FQNEAQ. V lost 5 bases and J lost 6, with 16 bases in between. This CDR3 has 14 residues.

This chain connects TRBV28 to TRBJ2-7; the D gene is possibly TRBD2 (5 bases). The length of the CDR3 is 15 residues. The germline CDR1 and CDR2 sequences are MDHEN and SYDVKM. Trimming took off 5 bases at V and 6 bases at J, with 20 bases between the two ends. The CDR3 here is CASSRRGLEEGEQYF. Here the CDR3 DNA reads TGTGCCAGCAGTCGACGGGGTTTAGAAGAGGGCGAGCAGTACTTC.

The V call is TRBV10-2, the J call TRBJ2-7; D might be TRBD1 (6 bases). Trimming shortened V by 6 bases and J by 4 bases, and 13 bases separated the two germline ends. Germline V lookup: CDR1 WSHSY, CDR2 SAAADI. The CDR3 extends over 13 amino acids. The CDR3 sequence: CASSPGHPYEQYF. The CDR3 DNA is TGCGCCAGCAGCCCGGGACACCCATACGAGCAGTACTTC.